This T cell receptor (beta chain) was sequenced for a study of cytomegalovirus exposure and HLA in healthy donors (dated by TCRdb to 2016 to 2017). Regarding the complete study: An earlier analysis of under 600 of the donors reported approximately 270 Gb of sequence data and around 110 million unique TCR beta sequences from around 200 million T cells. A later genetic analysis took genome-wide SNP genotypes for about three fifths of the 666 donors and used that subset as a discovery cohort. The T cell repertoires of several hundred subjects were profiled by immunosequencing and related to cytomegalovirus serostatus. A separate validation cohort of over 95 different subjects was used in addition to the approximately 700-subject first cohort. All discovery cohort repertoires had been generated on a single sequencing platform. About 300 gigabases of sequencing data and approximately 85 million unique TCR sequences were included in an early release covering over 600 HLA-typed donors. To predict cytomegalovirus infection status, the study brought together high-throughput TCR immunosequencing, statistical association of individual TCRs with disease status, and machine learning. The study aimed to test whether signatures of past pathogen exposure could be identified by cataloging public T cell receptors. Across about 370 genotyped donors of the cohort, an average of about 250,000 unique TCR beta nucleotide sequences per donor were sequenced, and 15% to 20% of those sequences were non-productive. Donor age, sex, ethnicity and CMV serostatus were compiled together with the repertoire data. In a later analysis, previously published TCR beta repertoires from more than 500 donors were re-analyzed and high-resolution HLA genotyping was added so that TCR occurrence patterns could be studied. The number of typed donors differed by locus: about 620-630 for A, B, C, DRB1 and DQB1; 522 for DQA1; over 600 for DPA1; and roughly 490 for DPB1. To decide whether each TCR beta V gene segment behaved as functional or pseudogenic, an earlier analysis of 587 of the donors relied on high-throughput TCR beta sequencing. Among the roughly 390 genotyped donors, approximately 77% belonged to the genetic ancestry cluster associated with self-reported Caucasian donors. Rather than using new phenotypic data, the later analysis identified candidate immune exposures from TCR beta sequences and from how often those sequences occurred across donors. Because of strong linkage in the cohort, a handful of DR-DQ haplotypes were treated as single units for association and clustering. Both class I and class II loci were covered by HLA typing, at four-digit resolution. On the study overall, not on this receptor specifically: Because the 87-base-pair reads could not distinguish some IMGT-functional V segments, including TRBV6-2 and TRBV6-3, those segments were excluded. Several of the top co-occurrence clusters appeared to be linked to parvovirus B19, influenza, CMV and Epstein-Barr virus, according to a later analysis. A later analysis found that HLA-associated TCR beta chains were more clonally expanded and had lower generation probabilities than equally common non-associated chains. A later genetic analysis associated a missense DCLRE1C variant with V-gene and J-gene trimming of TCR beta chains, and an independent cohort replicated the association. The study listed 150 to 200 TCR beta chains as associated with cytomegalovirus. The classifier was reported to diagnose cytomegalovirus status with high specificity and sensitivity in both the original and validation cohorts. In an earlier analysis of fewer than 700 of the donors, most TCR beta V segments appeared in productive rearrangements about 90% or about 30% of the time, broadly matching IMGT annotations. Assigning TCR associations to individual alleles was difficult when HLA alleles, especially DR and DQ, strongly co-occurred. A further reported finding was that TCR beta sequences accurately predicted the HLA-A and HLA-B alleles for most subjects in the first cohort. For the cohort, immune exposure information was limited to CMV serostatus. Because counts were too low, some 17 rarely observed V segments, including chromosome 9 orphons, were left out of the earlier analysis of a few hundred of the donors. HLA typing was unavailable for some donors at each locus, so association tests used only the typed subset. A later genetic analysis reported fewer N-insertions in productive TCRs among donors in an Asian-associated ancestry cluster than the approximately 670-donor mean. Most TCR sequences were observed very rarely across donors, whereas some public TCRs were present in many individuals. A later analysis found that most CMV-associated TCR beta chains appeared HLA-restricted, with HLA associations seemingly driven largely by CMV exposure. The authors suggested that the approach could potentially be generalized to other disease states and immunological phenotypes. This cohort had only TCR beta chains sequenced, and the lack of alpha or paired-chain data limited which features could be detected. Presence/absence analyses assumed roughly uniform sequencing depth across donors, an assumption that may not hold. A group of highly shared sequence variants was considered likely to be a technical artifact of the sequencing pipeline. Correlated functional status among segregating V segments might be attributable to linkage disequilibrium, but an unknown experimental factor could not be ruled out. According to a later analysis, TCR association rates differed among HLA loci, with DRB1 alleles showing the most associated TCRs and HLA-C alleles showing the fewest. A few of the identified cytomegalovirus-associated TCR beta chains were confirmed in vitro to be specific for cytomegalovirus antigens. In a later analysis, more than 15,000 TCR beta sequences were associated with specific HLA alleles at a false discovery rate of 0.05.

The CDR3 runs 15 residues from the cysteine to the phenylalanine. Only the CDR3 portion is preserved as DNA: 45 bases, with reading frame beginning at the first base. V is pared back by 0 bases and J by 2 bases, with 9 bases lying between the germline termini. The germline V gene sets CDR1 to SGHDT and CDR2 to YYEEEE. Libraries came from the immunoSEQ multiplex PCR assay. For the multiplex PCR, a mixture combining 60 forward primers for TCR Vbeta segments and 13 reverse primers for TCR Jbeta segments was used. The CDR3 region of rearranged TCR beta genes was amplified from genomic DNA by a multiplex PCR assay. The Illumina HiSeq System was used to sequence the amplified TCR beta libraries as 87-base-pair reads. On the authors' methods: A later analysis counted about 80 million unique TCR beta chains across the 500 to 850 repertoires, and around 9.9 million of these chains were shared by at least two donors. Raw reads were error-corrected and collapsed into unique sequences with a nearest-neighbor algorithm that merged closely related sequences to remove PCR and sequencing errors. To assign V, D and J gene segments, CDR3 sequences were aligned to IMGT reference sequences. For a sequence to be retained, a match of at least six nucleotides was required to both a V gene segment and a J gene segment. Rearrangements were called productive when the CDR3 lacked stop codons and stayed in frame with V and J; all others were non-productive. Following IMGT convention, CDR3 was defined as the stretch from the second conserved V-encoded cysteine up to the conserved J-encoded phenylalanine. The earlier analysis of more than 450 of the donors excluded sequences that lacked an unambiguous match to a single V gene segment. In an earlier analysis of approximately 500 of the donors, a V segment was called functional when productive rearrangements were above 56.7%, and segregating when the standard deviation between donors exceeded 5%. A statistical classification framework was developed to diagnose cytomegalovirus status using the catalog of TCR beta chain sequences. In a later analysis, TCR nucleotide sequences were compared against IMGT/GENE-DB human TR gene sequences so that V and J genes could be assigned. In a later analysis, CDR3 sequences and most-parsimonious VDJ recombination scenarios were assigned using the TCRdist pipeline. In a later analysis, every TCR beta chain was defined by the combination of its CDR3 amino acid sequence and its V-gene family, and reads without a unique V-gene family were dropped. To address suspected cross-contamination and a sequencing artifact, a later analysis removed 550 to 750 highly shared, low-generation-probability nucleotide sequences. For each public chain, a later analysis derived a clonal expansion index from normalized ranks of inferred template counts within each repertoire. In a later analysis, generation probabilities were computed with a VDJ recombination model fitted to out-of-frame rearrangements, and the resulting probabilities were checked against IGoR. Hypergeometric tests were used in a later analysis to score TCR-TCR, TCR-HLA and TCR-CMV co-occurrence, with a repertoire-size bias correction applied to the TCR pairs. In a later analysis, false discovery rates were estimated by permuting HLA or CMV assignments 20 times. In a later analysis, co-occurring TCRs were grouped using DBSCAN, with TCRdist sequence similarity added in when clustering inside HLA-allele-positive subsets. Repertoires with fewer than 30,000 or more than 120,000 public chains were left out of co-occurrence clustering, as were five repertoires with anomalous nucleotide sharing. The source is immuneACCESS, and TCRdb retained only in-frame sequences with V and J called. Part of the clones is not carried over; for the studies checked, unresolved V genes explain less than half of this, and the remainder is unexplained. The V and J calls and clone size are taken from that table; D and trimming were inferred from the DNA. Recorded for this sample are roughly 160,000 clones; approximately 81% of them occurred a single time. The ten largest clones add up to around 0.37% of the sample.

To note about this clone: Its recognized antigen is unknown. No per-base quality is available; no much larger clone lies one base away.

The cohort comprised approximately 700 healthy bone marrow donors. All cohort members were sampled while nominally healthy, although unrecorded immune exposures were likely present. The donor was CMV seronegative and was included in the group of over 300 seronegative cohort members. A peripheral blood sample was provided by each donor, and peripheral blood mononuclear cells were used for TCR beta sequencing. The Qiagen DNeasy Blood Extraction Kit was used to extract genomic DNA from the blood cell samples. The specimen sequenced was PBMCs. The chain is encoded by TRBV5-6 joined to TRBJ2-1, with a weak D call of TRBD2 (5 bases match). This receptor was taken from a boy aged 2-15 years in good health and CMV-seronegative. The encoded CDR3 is CASSLDGGPYNEQFF. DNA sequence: TGTGCCAGCAGCTTGGATGGCGGGCCCTACAATGAGCAGTTCTTC.